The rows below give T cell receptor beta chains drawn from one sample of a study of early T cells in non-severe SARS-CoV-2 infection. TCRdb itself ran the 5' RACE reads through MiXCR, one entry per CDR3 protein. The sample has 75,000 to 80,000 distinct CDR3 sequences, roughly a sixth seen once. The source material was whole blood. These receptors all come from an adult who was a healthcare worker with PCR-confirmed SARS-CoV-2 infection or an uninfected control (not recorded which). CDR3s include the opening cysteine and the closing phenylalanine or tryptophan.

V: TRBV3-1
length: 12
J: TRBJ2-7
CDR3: CASSDSPYEQYF

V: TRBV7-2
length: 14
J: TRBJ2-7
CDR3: CASSLSGRAYEQYF

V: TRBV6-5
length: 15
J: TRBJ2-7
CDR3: CASSPAGGEWYEQYF

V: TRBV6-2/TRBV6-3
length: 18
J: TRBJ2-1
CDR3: CASSSRTSGSITYNEQFF

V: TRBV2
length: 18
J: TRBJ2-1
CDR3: CANLIGTSGGAYYNEQFF

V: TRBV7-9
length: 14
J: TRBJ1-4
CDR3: CASSLATGGEKLFF

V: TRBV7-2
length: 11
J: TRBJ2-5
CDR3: CASSQDETQYF

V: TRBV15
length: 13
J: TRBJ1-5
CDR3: CAGTVDSNQPQHF

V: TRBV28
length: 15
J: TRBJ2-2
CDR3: CASSGMGAHTGELFF

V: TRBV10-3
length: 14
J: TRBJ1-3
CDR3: CAIRSDSSGNTIYF

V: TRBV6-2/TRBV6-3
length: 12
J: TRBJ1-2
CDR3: CASRPGGYGYTF

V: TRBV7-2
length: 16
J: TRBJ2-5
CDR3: CASSLGPPSGQETQYF

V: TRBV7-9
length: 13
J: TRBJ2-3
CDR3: CARGEPSTDTQYF

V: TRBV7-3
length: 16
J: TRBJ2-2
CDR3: CASSLQMGAEDGELFF

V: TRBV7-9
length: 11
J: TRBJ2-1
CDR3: CASSRQQEQFF

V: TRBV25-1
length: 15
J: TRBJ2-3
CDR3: CASGTSGSRTDTQYF

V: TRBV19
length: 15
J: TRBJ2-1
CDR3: CASSPTLGLGHEQFF

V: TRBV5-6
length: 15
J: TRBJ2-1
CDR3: CASSLDTHGSDEQFF

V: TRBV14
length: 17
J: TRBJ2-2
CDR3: CASNQASPGRGTGELFF

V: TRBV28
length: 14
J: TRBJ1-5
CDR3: CASSLMGPNQPQHF

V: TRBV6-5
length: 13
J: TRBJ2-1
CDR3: CASSSHYYNEQFF

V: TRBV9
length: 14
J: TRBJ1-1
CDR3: CASSVRDRDTEAFF

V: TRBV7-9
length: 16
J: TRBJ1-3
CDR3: CASSPTPTGSGNTIYF

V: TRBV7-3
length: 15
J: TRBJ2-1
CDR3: CASSLNVGVYNEQFF

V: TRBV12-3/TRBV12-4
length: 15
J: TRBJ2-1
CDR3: CASSLAQSSYNEQFF

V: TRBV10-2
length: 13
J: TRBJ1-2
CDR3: CASSESYRVSYTF

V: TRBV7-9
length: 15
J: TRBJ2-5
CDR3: CASSLVPGAEKTQYF

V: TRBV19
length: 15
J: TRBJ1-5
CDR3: CASSRDNYSNQPQHF

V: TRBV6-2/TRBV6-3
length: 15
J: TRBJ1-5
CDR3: CASSYEGRRFQPQHF

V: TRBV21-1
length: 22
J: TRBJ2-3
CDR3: CASSKLSTGTSGGMSATDTQYF

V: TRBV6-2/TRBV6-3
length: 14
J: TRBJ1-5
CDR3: CASIRAGSNQPQHF

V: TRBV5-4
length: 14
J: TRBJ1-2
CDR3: CASSRESRGYGYTF

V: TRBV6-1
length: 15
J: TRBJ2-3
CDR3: CASSGLDPLTDTQYF

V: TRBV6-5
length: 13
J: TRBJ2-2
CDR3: CASRSTWTGELFF

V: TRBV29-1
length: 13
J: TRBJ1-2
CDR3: CSVAGRIESGYTF

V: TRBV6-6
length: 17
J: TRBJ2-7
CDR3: CASSYSSWQGRSYEQYF

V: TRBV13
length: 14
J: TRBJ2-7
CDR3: CASSLWDRTYEQYF

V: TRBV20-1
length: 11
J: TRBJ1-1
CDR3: CSARQDTEAFF

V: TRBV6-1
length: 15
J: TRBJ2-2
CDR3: CASTLLAGVTGELFF

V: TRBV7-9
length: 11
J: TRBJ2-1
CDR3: CASSSGIAEFF

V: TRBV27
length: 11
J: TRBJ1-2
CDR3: CASWTSRGYTF

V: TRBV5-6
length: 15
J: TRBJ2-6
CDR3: CASSFGSSGANVLTF

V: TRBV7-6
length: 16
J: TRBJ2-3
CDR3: CASSLGAGGTTDTQYF

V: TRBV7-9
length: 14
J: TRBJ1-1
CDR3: CASSLEVLNTEAFF

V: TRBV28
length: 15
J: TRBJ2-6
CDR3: CASRGSGAGANVLTF

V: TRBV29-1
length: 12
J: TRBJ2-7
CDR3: CSVTAPTYEQYF

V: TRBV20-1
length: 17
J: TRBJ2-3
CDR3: CSAQTGGATLSTDTQYF

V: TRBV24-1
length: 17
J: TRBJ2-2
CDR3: CATSALNPSGRAGELFF

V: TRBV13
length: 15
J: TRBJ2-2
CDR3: CASSRIQRPAGELFF

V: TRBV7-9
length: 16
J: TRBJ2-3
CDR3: CASSRPLGSGQAKQYF

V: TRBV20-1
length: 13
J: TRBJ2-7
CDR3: CSAPTQGTYVQYF

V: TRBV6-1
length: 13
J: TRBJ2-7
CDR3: CASSPGTGREQCF

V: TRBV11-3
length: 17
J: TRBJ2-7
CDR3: CASSLVGGAQGTYEQYF

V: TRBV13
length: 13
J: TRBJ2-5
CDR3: CASSSPPQETQYF